The clone carrying this T cell receptor beta chain has only a few counts. Its antigen is as yet unknown. Sample-barcoded 5' priming and a J-beta primer mix drove a second PCR of 7 to 11 cycles. Every cDNA was tagged by a template-switch adaptor with 12 random nucleotides. One entry per CDR3 protein results from TCRdb running MiXCR on the 5' RACE reads. The repertoire consists of 540,000 or so distinct CDR3 sequences, with roughly 43% occurring once and the leading ten covering about 22%. This entry is derived from a study of blood T cells in healthy people across ages. Study-wide results and limits: When one million T cells were used, diversity estimates were thought to be underestimates.

Specimen: blood. This TCR came from a man older than 75 in good health.

In nucleotides, the CDR3 is TGCAGCGCCCGCCCAGCGGAACCTTACAATGAGCAGTTCTTC. It yields the protein CSARPAEPYNEQFF. V usage is TRBV29-1 and J usage is TRBJ2-1; perhaps TRBD2 as D (5 bases). The CDR3 is 14 residues long. V was clipped by 7 bases and J by 4 bases, with 17 bases between them. CDR1 and CDR2 from the germline V gene are SQVTM and ANQGSEA.